The present TCR beta chain was sequenced within a study of T-cell memory formation after mild COVID-19. Findings of the study overall: A balance of CD4 and CD8 characterized clones contracting day 15 to 85, whereas later expanders leaned CD4+.

With respect to this clonotype: Its antigen is not known.

CDR1 PRHDT and CDR2 FYEKMQ come from the germline V gene (reference sequence). The CDR3 has 11 residues. The V gene lost 5 bases and the J gene lost 6 bases, with 8 bases spanning the gap. Employing constant-segment primers, 5'RACE generated TCR alpha and TCR beta cDNA libraries bearing sample barcodes and UMIs. Each CDR3 protein gets one entry after TCRdb re-called the 5' RACE reads with MiXCR. The sample contains around 33,000 distinct CDR3 sequences, roughly 21% of which appear only once. Input material: PBMCs or a T cell subset sorted from them (not recorded which). The chain carries TRBV13 and TRBJ2-7; D gene unclear. This TCR was sampled from an adult who had mild COVID-19 (a few samples of this study predate the infection). Cell type and time point are not known. CDR3 sequence reads: CASSVGGEQYF. The DNA of the CDR3 is TGTGCCAGCAGCGTGGGCGGCGAGCAGTACTTC.